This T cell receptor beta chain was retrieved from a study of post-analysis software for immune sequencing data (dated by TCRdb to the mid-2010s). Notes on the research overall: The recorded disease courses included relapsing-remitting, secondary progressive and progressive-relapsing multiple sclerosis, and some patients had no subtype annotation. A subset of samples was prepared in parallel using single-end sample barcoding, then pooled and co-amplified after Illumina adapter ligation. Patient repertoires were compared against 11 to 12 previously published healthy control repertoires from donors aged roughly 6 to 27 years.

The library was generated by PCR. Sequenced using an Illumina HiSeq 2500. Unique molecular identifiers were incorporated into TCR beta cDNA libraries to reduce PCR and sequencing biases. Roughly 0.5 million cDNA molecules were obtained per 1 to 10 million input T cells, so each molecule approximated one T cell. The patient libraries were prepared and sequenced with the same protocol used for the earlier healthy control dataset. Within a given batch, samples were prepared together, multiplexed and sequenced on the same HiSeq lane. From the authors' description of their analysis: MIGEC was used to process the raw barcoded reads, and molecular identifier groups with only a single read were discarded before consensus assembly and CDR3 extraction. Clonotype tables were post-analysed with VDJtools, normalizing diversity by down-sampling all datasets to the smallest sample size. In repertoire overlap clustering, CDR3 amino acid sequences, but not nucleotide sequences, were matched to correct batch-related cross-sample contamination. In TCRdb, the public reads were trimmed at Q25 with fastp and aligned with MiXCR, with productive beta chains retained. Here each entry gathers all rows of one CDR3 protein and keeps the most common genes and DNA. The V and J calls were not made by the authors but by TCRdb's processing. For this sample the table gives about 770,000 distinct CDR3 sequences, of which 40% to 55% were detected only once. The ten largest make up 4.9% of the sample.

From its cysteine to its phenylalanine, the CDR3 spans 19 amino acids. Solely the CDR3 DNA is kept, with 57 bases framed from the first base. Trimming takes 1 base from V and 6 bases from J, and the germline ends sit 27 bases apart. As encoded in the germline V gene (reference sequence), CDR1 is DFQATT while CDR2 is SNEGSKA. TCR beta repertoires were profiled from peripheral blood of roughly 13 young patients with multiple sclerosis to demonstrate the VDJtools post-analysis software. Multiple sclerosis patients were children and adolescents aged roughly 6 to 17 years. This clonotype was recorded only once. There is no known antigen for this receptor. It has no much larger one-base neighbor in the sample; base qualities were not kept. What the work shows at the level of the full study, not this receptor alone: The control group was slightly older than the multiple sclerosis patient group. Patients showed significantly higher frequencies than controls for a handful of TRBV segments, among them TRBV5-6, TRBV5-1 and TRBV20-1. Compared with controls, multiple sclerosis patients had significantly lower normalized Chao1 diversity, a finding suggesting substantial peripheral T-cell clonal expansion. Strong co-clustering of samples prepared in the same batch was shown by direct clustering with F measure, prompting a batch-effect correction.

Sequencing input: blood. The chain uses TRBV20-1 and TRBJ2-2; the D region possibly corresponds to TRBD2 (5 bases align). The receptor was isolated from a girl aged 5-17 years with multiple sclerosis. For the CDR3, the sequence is CSARGLISAIENWAGELFF. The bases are TGCAGTGCTAGAGGTCTTATTAGCGCGATTGAGAACTGGGCCGGGGAGCTGTTTTTT.